This T cell receptor (beta chain) is drawn from a study of vaccination and CD4 T cells after COVID-19. About the study: Post-COVID sampling occurred a median around 97 days after diagnosis (range 35 to 161). Overlapping peptides covering the spike proteins of SARS-CoV-2, HCoV-NL63, HCoV-OC43 and HCoV-229E were added to stimulate cells.

This CDR3 is built from 16 residues. Germline V gives CDR1 SQVTM, CDR2 ANQGSEA. Trimming removed 4 bases at V and 0 bases at J, with 16 bases between. This clonotype showed up just a few times. The antigen remains undetermined. Study-wide points: Convalescent patients displayed spike mono-reactivity in 304 of 307 vaccine-specific clones.

Treatment described: 10-day PBMC culture with coronavirus spike peptide pools or control peptides (ViraFEST assay). Samples of CD4+ T cells were obtained from the unexposed donor before the COVID-19 pandemic (2011-2018). ViraFEST used peptide pools to expand antigen-specific T cells, then sequenced TCRs. Cultured CD4+ T-cell DNA underwent Oncomine TCR Beta short-read sequencing. Genomic DNA was taken out of cultured CD4+ T cells by extraction. TCRdb reanalysed the PCR reads using MiXCR and keeps one entry per CDR3 protein. The sample holds nearly 9,500 distinct CDR3 sequences, around 29% seen once. This sequence joins TRBV29-1 and TRBJ2-1, with D uncertain. The clonotype was recovered from a human donor in good health. Sequencing input: CD4+ T cells from blood, cultured in vitro. This chain's CDR3 is CSVVRQDSSSYNEQFF. CDR3 coding DNA: TGCAGCGTTGTTCGGCAGGATTCGAGCTCCTACAATGAGCAGTTCTTC.